This T cell receptor beta chain emerged from a study of OX40 agonist ivuxolimab in advanced cancers. Study-wide points: Clones of CD4+ and CD8+ blood T cells grew by week 6 at doses of 0.1 to 3.0 mg/kg.

The repertoire was sequenced with immunoSEQ multiplex PCR; TCRdb's copy has only in-frame clones and lacks some. The sample has under 50,000 clones, roughly 90% seen once. Notes on this clone: Its cognate antigen is unknown.

The CDR3 runs 16 residues. CDR1 is MNHNY, CDR2 SVGAGI, per germline (reference sequence). V was clipped by 5 bases and J by 4 bases, with 15 bases between them. Sequencing used CD4+ or CD8+ T cells sorted from blood, obtained in a trial of the OX40 agonist ivuxolimab. This sequence was found in an adult with an advanced solid tumor such as melanoma, head and neck, liver or kidney cancer. The chain employs TRBV6-6 and TRBJ1-6, with D unresolved. The CDR3 spells CASSPKSGRYNSPLHF. The CDR3 DNA follows: TGTGCCAGCAGTCCCAAATCGGGCCGTTATAATTCACCCCTCCACTTT.